Listed here is a single T cell receptor beta chain. The data belong to a study of blood T cell repertoires in COVID-19. Study as a whole: Researchers got acute and convalescent COVID-19 samples from the United States, Italy and Spain. Sources were T cells, B-cell-depleted T cells, or PBMCs; the material itself was cDNA or gDNA.

Per the study methods: Estimation of nucleated cell counts relied on the amplification of reference gene primers. Profiled with immunoSEQ multiplex PCR; TCRdb holds only in-frame clones, not every one. D and trimming were read from the DNA, whereas the V and J calls and clone size are those reported in that table. Of roughly 100,000 clones in the sample, approximately 83% are singletons; the top ten hold around 4.1%. Germline CDR1 and CDR2: SGHAT and FQNNGV. CDR3 length: 15 amino acids. V was clipped by 5 bases and J by 4 bases; unmatched bases: 4. This sequence joins TRBV11-2 and TRBJ2-3, with 12 bases that match TRBD2. The TCR originated in a middle-aged man with acute or convalescent COVID-19. Sequencing was done on a sample of peripheral blood. The CDR3: CASSLRLAGADTQYF. For the CDR3, the DNA is TGTGCCAGCAGCCTAAGACTAGCGGGGGCAGATACGCAGTATTTT.